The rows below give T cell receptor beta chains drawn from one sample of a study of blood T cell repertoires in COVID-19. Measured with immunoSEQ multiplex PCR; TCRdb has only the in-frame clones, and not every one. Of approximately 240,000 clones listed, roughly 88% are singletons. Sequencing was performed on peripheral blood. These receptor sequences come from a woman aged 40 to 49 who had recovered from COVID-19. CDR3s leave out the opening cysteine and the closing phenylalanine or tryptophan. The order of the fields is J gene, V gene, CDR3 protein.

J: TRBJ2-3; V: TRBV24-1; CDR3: ATSDSGTLPLDTQY
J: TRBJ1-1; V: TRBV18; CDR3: ASSPLQGSDTEAF
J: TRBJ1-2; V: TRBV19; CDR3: ASSPTGTDYFYGYT
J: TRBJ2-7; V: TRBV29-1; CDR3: SAGRESEQY
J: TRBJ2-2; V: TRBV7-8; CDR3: ASSLLKTSGTGELF
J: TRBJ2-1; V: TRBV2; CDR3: ARRSTGAGYNEQF
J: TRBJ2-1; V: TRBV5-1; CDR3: ASTSDRGGGNEQF
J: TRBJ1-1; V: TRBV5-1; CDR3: ASSRGTGAQMGEAF
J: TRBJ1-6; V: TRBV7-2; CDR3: ASSHRGSPLH
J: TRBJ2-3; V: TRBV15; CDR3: ATSRDPGGGADTQY
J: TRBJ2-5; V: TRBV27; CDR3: ASRQGSQETQY
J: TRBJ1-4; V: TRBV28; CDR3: ASSYQGAFEKLF
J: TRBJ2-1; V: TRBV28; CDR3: ASSGLAGASYNEQF
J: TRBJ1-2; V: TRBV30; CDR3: AWSTGLGGYT
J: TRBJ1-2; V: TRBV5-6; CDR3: ASSPGQTYGYT
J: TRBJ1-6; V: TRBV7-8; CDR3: ASSLSRNSPLH
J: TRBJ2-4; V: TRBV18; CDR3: ASSPPQSGTENIQY
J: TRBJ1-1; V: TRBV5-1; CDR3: ASSSAAGTGGTEAF
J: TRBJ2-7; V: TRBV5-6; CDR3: ASSLRTVPPYEQY
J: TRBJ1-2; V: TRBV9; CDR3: ASSAIQPTSSGGYT
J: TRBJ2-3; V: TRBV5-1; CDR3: ASRPELAVTDTQY